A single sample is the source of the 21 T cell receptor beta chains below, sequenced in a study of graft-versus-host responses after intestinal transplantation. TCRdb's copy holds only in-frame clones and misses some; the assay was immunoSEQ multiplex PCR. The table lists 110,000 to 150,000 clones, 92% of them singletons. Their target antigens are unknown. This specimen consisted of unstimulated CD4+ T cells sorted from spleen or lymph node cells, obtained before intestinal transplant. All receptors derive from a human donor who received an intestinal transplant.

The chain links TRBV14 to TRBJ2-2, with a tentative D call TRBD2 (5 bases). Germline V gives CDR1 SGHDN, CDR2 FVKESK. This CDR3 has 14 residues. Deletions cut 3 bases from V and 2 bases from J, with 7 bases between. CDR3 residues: CASSHLANTGELFF. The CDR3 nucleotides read TGTGCCAGCAGCCATCTAGCTAACACCGGGGAGCTGTTTTTT. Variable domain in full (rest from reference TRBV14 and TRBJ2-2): EAGVTQFPSHSVIEKGQTVTLRCDPISGHDNLYWYRRVMGKEIKFLLHFVKESKQDESGMPNNRFLAERTGGTYSTLKVQPAELEDSGVYFCASSHLANTGELFFGEGSRLTVL.

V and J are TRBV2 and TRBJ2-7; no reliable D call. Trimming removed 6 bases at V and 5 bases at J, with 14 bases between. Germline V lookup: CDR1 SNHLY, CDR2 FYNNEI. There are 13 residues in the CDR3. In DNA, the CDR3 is TGTGCCAGCAGGGTTAAGAATACCCACGAGCAGTACTTC. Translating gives CASRVKNTHEQYF.

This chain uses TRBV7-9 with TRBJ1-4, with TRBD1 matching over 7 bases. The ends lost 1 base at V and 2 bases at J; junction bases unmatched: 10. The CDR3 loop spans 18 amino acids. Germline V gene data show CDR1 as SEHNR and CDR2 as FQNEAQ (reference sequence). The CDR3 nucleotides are TGTGCCAGCAGCTTAGAGTTCACGAGGGGGCTCACTAATGAAAAACTGTTTTTT. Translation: CASSLEFTRGLTNEKLFF.

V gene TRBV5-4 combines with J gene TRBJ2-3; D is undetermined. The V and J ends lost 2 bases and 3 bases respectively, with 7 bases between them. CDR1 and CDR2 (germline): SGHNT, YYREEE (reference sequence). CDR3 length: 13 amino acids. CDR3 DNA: TGTGCCAGCAGCTTTTACGGAACAGATACGCAGTATTTT. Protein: CASSFYGTDTQYF.

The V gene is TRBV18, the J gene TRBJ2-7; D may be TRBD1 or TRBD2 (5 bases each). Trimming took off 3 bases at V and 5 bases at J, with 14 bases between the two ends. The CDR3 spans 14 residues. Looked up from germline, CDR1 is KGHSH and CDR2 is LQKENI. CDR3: CASSPRNEGNEQYF. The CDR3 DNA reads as TGTGCCAGCTCACCTAGAAACGAGGGGAACGAGCAGTACTTC. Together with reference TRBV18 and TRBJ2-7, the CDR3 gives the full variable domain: NAGVMQNPRHLVRRRGQEARLRCSPMKGHSHVYWYRQLPEEGLKFMVYLQKENIIDESGMPKERFSAEFPKEGPSILRIQQVVRGDSAAYFCASSPRNEGNEQYFGPGTRLTVT.

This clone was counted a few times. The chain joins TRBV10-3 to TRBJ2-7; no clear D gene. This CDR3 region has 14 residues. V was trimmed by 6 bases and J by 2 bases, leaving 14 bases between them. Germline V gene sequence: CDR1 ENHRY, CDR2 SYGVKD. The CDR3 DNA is TGTGCCATCAGCCCGGGCAGCCCGCCCTACGAGCAGTACTTC. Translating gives CAISPGSPPYEQYF.

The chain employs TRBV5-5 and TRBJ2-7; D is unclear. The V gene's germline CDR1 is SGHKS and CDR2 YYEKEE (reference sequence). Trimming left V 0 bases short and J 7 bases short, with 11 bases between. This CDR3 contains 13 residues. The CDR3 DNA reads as TGTGCCAGCAGCTTGGGAGCCATGCGGGAGCAGTACTTC. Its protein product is CASSLGAMREQYF. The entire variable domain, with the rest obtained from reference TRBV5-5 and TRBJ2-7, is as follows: DAGVTQSPTHLIKTRGQQVTLRCSPISGHKSVSWYQQVLGQGPQFIFQYYEKEERGRGNFPDRFSARQFPNYSSELNVNALLLGDSALYLCASSLGAMREQYFGPGTRLTVT.

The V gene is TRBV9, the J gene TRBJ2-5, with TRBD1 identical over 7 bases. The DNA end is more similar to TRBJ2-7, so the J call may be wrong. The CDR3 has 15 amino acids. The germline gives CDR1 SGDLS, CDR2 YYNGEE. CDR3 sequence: CASSVEGAPLYEQYF. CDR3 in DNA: TGTGCCAGCAGCGTAGAGGGGGCCCCCCTCTACGAGCAGTACTTC.

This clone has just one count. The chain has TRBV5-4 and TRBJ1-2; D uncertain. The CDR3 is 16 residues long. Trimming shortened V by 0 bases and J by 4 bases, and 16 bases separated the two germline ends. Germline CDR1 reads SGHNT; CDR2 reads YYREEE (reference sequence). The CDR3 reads CASSLELAKGSYGYTF. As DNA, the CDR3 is TGTGCCAGCAGCTTGGAATTGGCCAAAGGGAGCTATGGCTACACCTTC.

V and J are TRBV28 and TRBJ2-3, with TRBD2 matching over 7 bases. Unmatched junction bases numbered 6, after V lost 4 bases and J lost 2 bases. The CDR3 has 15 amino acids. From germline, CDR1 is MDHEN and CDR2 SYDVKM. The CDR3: CASSSLAELTDTQYF. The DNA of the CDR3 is TGTGCCAGCAGTTCGCTAGCGGAGCTCACAGATACGCAGTATTTT.

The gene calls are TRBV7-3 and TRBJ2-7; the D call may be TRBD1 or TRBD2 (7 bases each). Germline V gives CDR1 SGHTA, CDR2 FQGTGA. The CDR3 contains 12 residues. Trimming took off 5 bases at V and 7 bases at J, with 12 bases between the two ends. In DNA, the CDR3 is TGTGCCAGCAGCCCAGGGGGGGTTGAGCAGTACTTC. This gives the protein CASSPGGVEQYF.

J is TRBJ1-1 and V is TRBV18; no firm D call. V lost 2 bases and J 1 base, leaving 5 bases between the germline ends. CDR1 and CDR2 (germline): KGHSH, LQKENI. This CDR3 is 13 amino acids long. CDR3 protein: CASSPEENTEAFF. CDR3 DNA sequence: TGTGCCAGCTCACCAGAGGAGAACACTGAAGCTTTCTTT.

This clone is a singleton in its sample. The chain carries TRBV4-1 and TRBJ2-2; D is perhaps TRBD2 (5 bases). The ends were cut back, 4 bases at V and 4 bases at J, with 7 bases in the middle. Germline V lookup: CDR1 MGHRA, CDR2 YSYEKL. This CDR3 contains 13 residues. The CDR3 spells CASSPGGTGELFF. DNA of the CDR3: TGCGCCAGCAGCCCCGGAGGCACCGGGGAGCTGTTTTTT.

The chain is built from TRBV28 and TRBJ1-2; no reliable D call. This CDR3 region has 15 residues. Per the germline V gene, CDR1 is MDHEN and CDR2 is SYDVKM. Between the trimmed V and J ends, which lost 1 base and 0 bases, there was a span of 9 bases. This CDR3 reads CASSLFDLPNYGYTF. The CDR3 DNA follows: TGTGCCAGCAGTTTATTTGACTTACCTAACTATGGCTACACCTTC.

This CDR3 reads CASTPGGVGEQYF. CDR3 DNA sequence: TGTGCCAGCACCCCTGGAGGGGTCGGGGAGCAGTACTTC. The chain combines TRBV28 with TRBJ2-7, with D perhaps matching TRBD2 (6 bases). V was cut by 7 bases and J by 7 bases, with 17 bases left in between. This CDR3 is built from 13 residues. Germline V gene data show CDR1 as MDHEN and CDR2 as SYDVKM.

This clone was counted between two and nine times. As DNA, the CDR3 is TGCGCCAGCAGCGGGGACAGGGGGAGTTGGGAGACCCAGTACTTC. This translates into CASSGDRGSWETQYF. This chain links TRBV10-1 with TRBJ2-5; 11 bases line up with TRBD1. Germline V gives CDR1 WNHNN, CDR2 SYGVQD (reference sequence). Trimming at V came to 6 bases and at J to 5 bases, leaving 8 bases not matched to a gene. The CDR3 length is 15 residues.

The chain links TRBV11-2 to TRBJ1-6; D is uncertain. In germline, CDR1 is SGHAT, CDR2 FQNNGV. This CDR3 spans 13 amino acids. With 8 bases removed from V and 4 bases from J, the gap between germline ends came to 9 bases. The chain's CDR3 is CASSEGYNSPLHF. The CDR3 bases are TGTGCCAGCTCCGAGGGATATAATTCACCCCTCCACTTT.

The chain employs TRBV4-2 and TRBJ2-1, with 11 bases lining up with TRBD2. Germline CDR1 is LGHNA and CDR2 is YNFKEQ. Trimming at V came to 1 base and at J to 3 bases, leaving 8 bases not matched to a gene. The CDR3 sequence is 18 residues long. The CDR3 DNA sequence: TGTGCCAGCAGCCAAGTCCCCAAGACTAGCGGGGTCTACAATGAGCAGTTCTTC. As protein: CASSQVPKTSGVYNEQFF.

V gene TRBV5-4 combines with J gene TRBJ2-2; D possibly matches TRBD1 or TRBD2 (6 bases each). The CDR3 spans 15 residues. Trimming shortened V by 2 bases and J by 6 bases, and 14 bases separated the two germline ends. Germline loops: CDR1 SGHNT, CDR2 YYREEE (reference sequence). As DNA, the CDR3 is TGTGCCAGCAGCTTCCCCGGGGGCGCGTCCGGGGAGCTGTTTTTT. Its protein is CASSFPGGASGELFF.

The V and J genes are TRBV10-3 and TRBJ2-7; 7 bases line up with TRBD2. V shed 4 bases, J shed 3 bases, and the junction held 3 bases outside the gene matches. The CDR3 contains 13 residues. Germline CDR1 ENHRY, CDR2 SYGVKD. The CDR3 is CAISALASYEQYF. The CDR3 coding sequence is TGTGCCATCAGTGCACTAGCGAGCTACGAGCAGTACTTC.

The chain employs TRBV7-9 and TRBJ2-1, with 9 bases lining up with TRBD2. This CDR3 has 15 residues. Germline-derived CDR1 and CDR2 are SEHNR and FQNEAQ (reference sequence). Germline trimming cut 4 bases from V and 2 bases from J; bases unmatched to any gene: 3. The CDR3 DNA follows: TGTGCCAGCAGCTCCTTAGCGGGGGCCTACAATGAGCAGTTCTTC. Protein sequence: CASSSLAGAYNEQFF.